Below are 29 T cell receptor beta chains sequenced from a single sample in a study of naive and memory T cell subsets. The beta constant-region primer was an equimolar mix of two oligonucleotides covering TRBC1 and TRBC2. TCRdb re-called the UMI-ligation and nested PCR reads through MiXCR, storing one row per CDR3 protein. Found here are over 75,000 distinct CDR3 sequences, around 13% of them singletons; the top ten hold approximately 0.93%. The sample was central memory CD4+ T cells from blood. All receptors come from a human donor in good health.

This clonotype was observed a few times. The chain has TRBV7-8 and TRBJ2-3; the D is unclear. The CDR3 length is 14 residues. Germline-derived CDR1 and CDR2 are SGHVS and FQNEAQ. V lost 5 bases to trimming and J lost 2 bases, with 11 bases between them. The CDR3 spells CASSLGANTDTQYF. The DNA for the CDR3 is TGTGCCAGCAGCCTCGGAGCGAACACAGATACGCAGTATTTT.

In its sample, this clonotype was seen a few times. The chain uses TRBV4-2 and TRBJ2-2; 8 nucleotides align to TRBD2. Germline V lookup: CDR1 LGHNA, CDR2 YNFKEQ. Unmatched junction bases numbered 10, after V lost 0 bases and J lost 7 bases. The CDR3 totals 17 residues. The CDR3 protein is CASSQDGQREYGGELFF. For the CDR3, the DNA is TGTGCCAGCAGCCAAGATGGTCAGCGGGAGTATGGCGGGGAGCTGTTTTTT.

The chain employs TRBV6-2 or TRBV6-3 and TRBJ1-2; 7 positions agree with TRBD1. V was pared by 5 bases and J by 4 bases, with 22 bases of the junction left unmatched. The germline gives CDR1 MNHEY, CDR2 SVGEGT. The CDR3 has 19 amino acids. The CDR3 spells CASSTDLRQGTAFGYGYTF. The CDR3 bases are TGTGCCAGCAGTACCGACCTGCGACAGGGAACCGCTTTTGGCTATGGCTACACCTTC.

This clonotype was picked up a small number of times. This sequence joins TRBV6-5 and TRBJ2-2, with TRBD2 identical over 8 bases. The length of the CDR3 is 15 residues. Germline V gene sequence: CDR1 MNHEY, CDR2 SVGAGI. V shed 5 bases, J shed 5 bases, and the junction held 7 bases outside the gene matches. CDR3 protein: CASSNPGLGTGELFF. The CDR3 region has the DNA TGTGCCAGCAGTAATCCGGGACTAGGGACCGGGGAGCTGTTTTTT.

The sample holds many counts of this clonotype. This chain connects TRBV14 to TRBJ1-1; D unclear. This CDR3 spans 14 amino acids. V was pared by 2 bases and J by 1 base, with 8 bases between. CDR1 and CDR2 from the germline V gene are SGHDN and FVKESK. CDR3 sequence reads: CASSQMWENTEAFF. The CDR3 nucleotides read TGTGCCAGCAGCCAAATGTGGGAGAACACTGAAGCTTTCTTT.

Many counts were recorded for this clonotype. The chain joins TRBV28 to TRBJ2-3; TRBD2 matches 7 bases. Germline loops: CDR1 MDHEN, CDR2 SYDVKM. CDR3 length equals 17 residues. V trimming: 7 bases; J trimming: 2 bases; junction bases outside the gene matches: 15. The chain's CDR3 is CASTQDFGRTYTDTQYF. The CDR3 DNA follows: TGTGCCAGCACCCAAGACTTCGGGAGGACCTACACAGATACGCAGTATTTT.

The V and J genes are TRBV20-1 and TRBJ2-7; TRBD1 matches 11 bases. Per the germline V gene, CDR1 is DFQATT and CDR2 is SNEGSKA (reference sequence). There are 13 residues in the CDR3. V lost 5 bases to trimming and J lost 7 bases; unmatched junction nucleotides: 7. The CDR3 DNA reads as TGCAGTGCTCCCGGGACAGGGGGTTGGGAGCAGTACTTC. Its translation is CSAPGTGGWEQYF.

The rearrangement joins TRBV7-9 to TRBJ1-3; 7 bases fit TRBD1. Trimming at V came to 5 bases and at J to 2 bases, leaving 6 bases not matched to a gene. This CDR3 has 15 residues. CDR1 SEHNR and CDR2 FQNEAQ come from the germline V gene (reference sequence). The CDR3 is CASSPRGQAGNTIYF. The DNA for the CDR3 is TGTGCCAGCAGCCCCCGAGGACAGGCTGGAAACACCATATATTTT.

This clonotype occurred many times. This sequence joins TRBV4-1 and TRBJ1-5; 8 bases are shared with TRBD1. CDR1 and CDR2 from the germline V gene are MGHRA and YSYEKL. V gave up 4 bases and J gave up 4 bases; unmatched junction bases: 6. This CDR3 has 15 amino acids. The CDR3 DNA is TGCGCCAGCAGCCGAACACAGGGGGAGAATCAGCCCCAGCATTTT. It encodes CASSRTQGENQPQHF.

The chain links TRBV18 to TRBJ2-1, with D uncertain. The CDR3 consists of 13 residues. V was pared by 6 bases and J by 8 bases, with 14 bases between. From germline, CDR1 is KGHSH and CDR2 LQKENI. CDR3 nucleotide sequence: TGTGCCAGCTCCCAAAGCTGGGCCGATGAGCAGTTCTTC. This encodes CASSQSWADEQFF.

This clonotype was detected only a few times. This chain uses TRBV10-3 with TRBJ2-6; D not certain. Trimming took 4 bases from V and 0 from J, leaving 7 bases between them. The germline V gene encodes CDR1 ENHRY and CDR2 SYGVKD. The CDR3 runs 15 residues. The CDR3 region is CAISGQYSGANVLTF. The CDR3 bases are TGTGCCATCAGTGGGCAGTACTCTGGGGCCAACGTCCTGACTTTC.

The chain has TRBV29-1 and TRBJ2-7; D unclear. This CDR3 contains 12 residues. Germline CDR1 SQVTM, CDR2 ANQGSEA. Trimming left V 7 bases short and J 2 bases short, with 12 bases between. The CDR3 DNA reads as TGCAGCGCCAAGGGTCAGACCTACGAGCAGTACTTC. It encodes CSAKGQTYEQYF.

In its sample, this clonotype was seen many times. This chain uses TRBV20-1 with TRBJ2-3; 11 bases fit TRBD2. The CDR3 sequence is 15 residues long. V was clipped by 6 bases and J by 2 bases; unmatched bases: 7. Germline loops: CDR1 DFQATT, CDR2 SNEGSKA (reference sequence). The DNA for the CDR3 is TGCAGTGCCGCAACGACTAGCGGGGCCACAGATACGCAGTATTTT. It is translated as CSAATTSGATDTQYF.

Ten or more counts support this clonotype. The chain recombines TRBV9 with TRBJ2-1, with TRBD2 matching 11 bases. The CDR3 contains 17 residues. Looked up from germline, CDR1 is SGDLS and CDR2 is YYNGEE. V dropped 1 base and J dropped 3; count of bases not matched to a gene: 6. The CDR3, as DNA: TGTGCCAGCAGCGTATTTGGGACTAGCGGCTTCTACAATGAGCAGTTCTTC. Protein: CASSVFGTSGFYNEQFF.

The V and J genes are TRBV20-1 and TRBJ2-1; 10 bases line up with TRBD2. This CDR3 region has 17 residues. V was pared by 0 bases and J by 3 bases, with 8 bases of the junction left unmatched. CDR1 DFQATT and CDR2 SNEGSKA come from the germline V gene (reference sequence). The CDR3: CSARDGLAGVYYNEQFF. The CDR3, as DNA: TGCAGTGCTAGAGATGGGCTAGCGGGGGTCTACTACAATGAGCAGTTCTTC.

The gene calls are TRBV12-3 or TRBV12-4 and TRBJ2-7; perhaps TRBD2 as D (6 bases). V was trimmed by 3 bases and J by 4 bases, leaving 16 bases between them. There are 15 residues in the CDR3. The CDR3 region is CASSFGSSGSYEQYF. CDR3 nucleotides: TGTGCCAGCAGTTTCGGGAGTTCGGGTTCTTACGAGCAGTACTTC.

The V gene is TRBV7-2, the J gene TRBJ2-7, with 9 bases fitting TRBD1. The CDR3 has 16 residues. J gave up 3 bases and V 3 bases, and 9 bases lay outside the gene matches. The germline CDR1 and CDR2 sequences are SGHTA and FQGNSA. CDR3 coding DNA: TGTGCCAGCAGCTTTGGTCGGGGACAGGGCTTCTACGAGCAGTACTTC. Translated: CASSFGRGQGFYEQYF.

This clonotype was found many times. V usage is TRBV10-3 and J usage is TRBJ2-3; tentatively, D is TRBD1 (6 bases). The length of the CDR3 is 12 residues. The V gene lost 2 bases and the J gene lost 6 bases, with 6 bases spanning the gap. Germline V gene lookup returns CDR1 ENHRY and CDR2 SYGVKD. The chain's CDR3 is CAISERGDTQYF. DNA for the CDR3: TGTGCCATCAGTGAGAGGGGGGATACGCAGTATTTT.

This clonotype showed up many times. CDR3 protein: CSANIRDRTYGYTF. The DNA of the CDR3 is TGCAGTGCAAATATCCGGGACAGAACCTATGGCTACACCTTC. The chain uses TRBV20-1 and TRBJ1-2; the match to TRBD1 covers 7 bases. J was trimmed by 4 bases and V by 6 bases; bases with no gene match: 11. Germline V CDR1 and CDR2: DFQATT, SNEGSKA (reference sequence). The CDR3 is 14 amino acids.

This clonotype has ten or more counts. The chain is built from TRBV3-1 and TRBJ2-5; 7 bases line up with TRBD1. Unmatched junction bases numbered 4, after V lost 0 bases and J lost 3 bases. The CDR3 sequence is 15 residues long. Germline V gene sequence: CDR1 LGHDT, CDR2 YNNKEL (reference sequence). CDR3 nucleotides: TGTGCCAGCAGCCAAGATCCGGGACAGAAAGAGACCCAGTACTTC. This gives the protein CASSQDPGQKETQYF.

The sample holds many counts of this clonotype. The chain carries TRBV7-2 and TRBJ2-3, with TRBD1 as a possible D gene (5 bases). The germline V and J ends were trimmed by 1 base and 2 bases, with 7 bases remaining between them. The germline V gene has CDR1 SGHTA and CDR2 FQGNSA. The CDR3 is 14 amino acids. CDR3 sequence reads: CASSLGQFTDTQYF. Written as DNA, the CDR3 is TGTGCCAGCAGCTTAGGACAGTTCACAGATACGCAGTATTTT.

This clonotype was counted many times. Here the CDR3 DNA reads TGTGCCAGCAGCTCGTACGGGACTCCGCGCTACAATGAGCAGTTCTTC. Translated, it gives CASSSYGTPRYNEQFF. The genes are TRBV12-3 or TRBV12-4 and TRBJ2-1, with D maybe TRBD2 (6 bases). The CDR3 covers 16 residues. The V end was cut by 6 bases, the J end by 3 bases, with 18 bases between.

CDR3 sequence (DNA): TGTGCCAGTAGTGTCCGAGGCACTGAAGCTTTCTTT. This codes for CASSVRGTEAFF. V is TRBV19 and J is TRBJ1-1; D uncertain. Germline-derived CDR1 and CDR2 are LNHDA and SQIVND (reference sequence). CDR3 length equals 12 residues. Trimming stripped 5 bases from V and 4 bases from J, with 8 bases between.

CDR3 coding DNA: TGCGCCAGCAGCCAAGATGCCTGGAACTATGGCTACACCTTC. Amino acids: CASSQDAWNYGYTF. J is TRBJ1-2 and V is TRBV4-3; D is uncertain. CDR3 length equals 14 residues. Trimming removed 0 bases at V and 2 bases at J, with 7 bases between. Looked up from germline, CDR1 is LGHNA and CDR2 is YSLEER.

V and J are TRBV7-8 and TRBJ2-1; TRBD2 agrees at 7 bases. CDR3 length: 16 amino acids. Per the germline V gene, CDR1 is SGHVS and CDR2 is FQNEAQ. V shed 5 bases, J shed 0 bases, and the junction held 7 bases outside the gene matches. The CDR3 is CASSILAGSSYNEQFF. The DNA for the CDR3 is TGTGCCAGCAGCATTTTAGCGGGCAGCTCCTACAATGAGCAGTTCTTC.

This clonotype has a handful of counts. This chain connects TRBV5-5 to TRBJ1-1; no definite D call. The ends were cut back, 0 bases at V and 3 bases at J, with 15 bases in the middle. In germline, CDR1 is SGHKS, CDR2 YYEKEE (reference sequence). The CDR3 has 16 amino acids. In DNA, the CDR3 is TGTGCCAGCAGCTTGGACTTAGGACGCGCCGACACTGAAGCTTTCTTT. It yields the protein CASSLDLGRADTEAFF.

To note about this clonotype: Possible read error: a much larger clone is one base away. The J gene is TRBJ1-2, the V gene TRBV29-1; 10 nucleotides align to TRBD1. V dropped 3 bases and J dropped 2; count of bases not matched to a gene: 3. The CDR3 is 14 residues long. Germline V gene data show CDR1 as SQVTM and CDR2 as ANQGSEA. In DNA form, the CDR3 reads TGCAGCGTTGATGGGACAGGGGACAACTATGGCTACACCTTC. Translating gives CSVDGTGDNYGYTF.

The rearrangement joins TRBV12-3 or TRBV12-4 to TRBJ1-1; D gene unclear. Trimming removed 3 bases at V and 1 base at J, with 9 bases between. The CDR3 sequence is 14 residues long. This CDR3 reads CASSLGNKNTEAFF. For the CDR3, the DNA is TGTGCCAGCAGTTTGGGAAATAAGAACACTGAAGCTTTCTTT.

This clonotype occurred a few times. This chain uses TRBV11-1 with TRBJ2-1; a weak D match, TRBD2 (6 bases). CDR1 SGHAT and CDR2 FQDESV come from the germline V gene (reference sequence). This CDR3 has 16 amino acids. V dropped 0 bases and J dropped 3 bases, with 12 bases sitting between them. The CDR3 DNA is TGTGCCAGCAGCTTAGCATCGGGGCGGGACTACAATGAGCAGTTCTTC. It codes for CASSLASGRDYNEQFF. Using reference TRBV11-1 and TRBJ2-1 for the parts outside the CDR3, the full variable domain is EAEVAQSPRYKITEKSQAVAFWCDPISGHATLYWYRQILGQGPELLVQFQDESVVDDSQLPKDRFSAERLKGVDSTLKIQPAELGDSAMYLCASSLASGRDYNEQFFGPGTRLTVL.